The TCR beta chain under discussion was sequenced for a study of response to subunit inactivated influenza vaccine. This clonotype came up a few times. This CDR3 has 13 residues. Germline V gene lookup returns CDR1 LGHDT and CDR2 YNNKEL (reference sequence). V lost 1 base and J lost 11, with 9 bases in between. TCRdb re-derived calls from the RT-PCR reads in MiXCR, one entry per CDR3 protein. The data hold 500,000 to 550,000 distinct CDR3 sequences, with 20% to 25% observed a single time. The same data also went into a second study, on T cells expressing NK-cell markers. From that study: The TCR beta cDNA came from 5'RACE template switching with UMIs. CD3+CD56+NKG2C+, CD3+CD56+NKG2C- and CD3+CD56-NKG2C+ T cells, once sorted, supplied the TCR beta repertoires. NKG2C+ dominant clonotypes from 6 or 7 donors made up about 1.0-8% of CD8+ T cells. The CD3+CD56-NKG2C+ fraction of several donors was likewise dominated by these clonotypes.

This clonotype was obtained from a man between 45 and 60 years old who received an inactivated influenza vaccine. The sequencing used CD4+ T cells sorted from PBMCs, collected approximately 13 days after vaccination. This chain joins TRBV3-1 and TRBJ1-6; D gene unclear. CDR3 bases: TGTGCCAGCAGCCAAGGTGGAAGGACACCCCTCCACTTT. It codes for CASSQGGRTPLHF.